This entry lists 14 T cell receptor beta chains sequenced from one sample in a study of T cells in Graves' hyperthyroidism and ophthalmopathy. Template material for amplifying TCR beta CDR3 regions consisted of RNA transcripts. The HTBI primer set served for first-round RT-PCR of the TCR CDR3. TCRdb reanalysed the multiplex PCR reads using MiXCR and keeps one entry per CDR3 protein. Seen here are 550,000 to 600,000 distinct CDR3 sequences, about a sixth observed once, and the top ten hold around a sixth. Input material: blood. These receptors all stem from a woman under 30 with Graves' hyperthyroidism.

The CDR3 coding sequence is TGTGCCAGCACCCCTACAATAGCGGGAGATAGGGGATCCTACGAGCAGTACTTC. This encodes CASTPTIAGDRGSYEQYF. The genes are TRBV2 and TRBJ2-7, with 9 bases that match TRBD2. Looked up from germline, CDR1 is SNHLY and CDR2 is FYNNEI. J was trimmed by 1 base and V by 7 bases; bases with no gene match: 17. The CDR3 covers 18 residues.

This clonotype was seen repeatedly, ten times or more. V usage is TRBV12-3 or TRBV12-4 and J usage is TRBJ1-2, with a weak D call TRBD1 (6 bases). The CDR3 totals 13 residues. Trimming removed 3 bases from V and 4 bases from J, with 9 bases in between. The CDR3 reads CASSFGQRYGYTF. DNA of the CDR3: TGTGCCAGCAGTTTCGGACAGCGCTATGGCTACACCTTC.

At least ten counts were recorded for this clonotype. V and J are TRBV2 and TRBJ2-1, with D possibly TRBD1 on 6 matching bases. Trimming took 7 bases from V and 6 from J, leaving 22 bases between them. Germline CDR1 SNHLY, CDR2 FYNNEI. The CDR3 length is 16 residues. In DNA, the CDR3 is TGTGCCAGCATCTCCCTGGACCGCAGGGGCAGCAATGAGCAGTTCTTC. It codes for CASISLDRRGSNEQFF.

The V and J genes are TRBV18 and TRBJ2-1; D is undetermined. The V gene's germline CDR1 is KGHSH and CDR2 LQKENI. The CDR3 has 13 residues. V was trimmed by 6 bases and J by 7 bases, leaving 13 bases between them. CDR3 protein: CASSPAEINEQFF. The CDR3 bases are TGTGCCAGCTCTCCCGCGGAGATTAATGAGCAGTTCTTC. The full variable domain, with the rest looked up from reference TRBV18 and TRBJ2-1, is NAGVMQNPRHLVRRRGQEARLRCSPMKGHSHVYWYRQLPEEGLKFMVYLQKENIIDESGMPKERFSAEFPKEGPSILRIQQVVRGDSAAYFCASSPAEINEQFFGPGTRLTVL.

This clonotype was recorded at least ten times. The J gene is TRBJ1-1, the V gene TRBV11-2, with D unclear. CDR3 length equals 14 residues. CDR1 SGHAT and CDR2 FQNNGV come from the germline V gene. V was shortened by 6 bases and J by 0 bases, with 11 bases between the two germline ends. The CDR3 DNA reads as TGTGCCAGCAGACATGACGGGATGAACACTGAAGCTTTCTTT. It codes for CASRHDGMNTEAFF.

In regard to this clonotype: A single base separates this from a much larger clone, so it may be a read error. The rearrangement links TRBV18 to TRBJ2-1; unclear D gene. The CDR3 sequence is 14 residues long. Germline CDR1 is KGHSH and CDR2 is LQKENI. Here the CDR3 DNA reads TGTGCCAGCCCACCATTTGCCGATTACAATGAGCAGTTCTTC. Protein product: CASPPFADYNEQFF. The whole variable domain, filled in from reference TRBV18 and TRBJ2-1, reads NAGVMQNPRHLVRRRGQEARLRCSPMKGHSHVYWYRQLPEEGLKFMVYLQKENIIDESGMPKERFSAEFPKEGPSILRIQQVVRGDSAAYFCASPPFADYNEQFFGPGTRLTVL.

This clonotype was counted between two and nine times. The V call is TRBV28, the J call TRBJ2-2, with a possible D match to TRBD2 (7 bases). The CDR3 contains 13 residues. Per germline, CDR1 MDHEN and CDR2 SYDVKM. V was cut by 5 bases and J by 9 bases, with 13 bases left in between. The CDR3 reads CASSVGGGRELFF. As DNA, the CDR3 is TGTGCCAGCAGTGTCGGCGGGGGCCGGGAGCTGTTTTTT.

Remarks on this clonotype: At one end the junction does not follow the germline gene, possibly because of a read error. V and J are TRBV11-2 and TRBJ2-1, with D possibly called TRBD1 or TRBD2 (5 bases each). Germline CDR1 is SGHAT and CDR2 is FQNNGV. This CDR3 has 17 amino acids. The DNA for the CDR3 is TGCGCCAGCAGCCAAGATCCAAAGGGGAGCTCCTACAATGAGCAGTTCTTC. It codes for CASSQDPKGSSYNEQFF.

The table lists this clonotype with a few counts. This chain connects TRBV9 to TRBJ1-2; no reliable D call. Germline loops: CDR1 SGDLS, CDR2 YYNGEE. This CDR3 is 15 amino acids long. Trimming took 4 bases from V and 7 from J, leaving 20 bases between them. CDR3 amino acids: CASSSSFPREGGYTF. CDR3 DNA: TGTGCCAGCAGCTCGTCCTTTCCGAGGGAAGGTGGCTACACCTTC.

This rearrangement joins TRBV5-1 to TRBJ2-2; possibly TRBD2 for D (5 bases). Germline CDR1 SGHRS, CDR2 YFSETQ. Trimming shortened V by 0 bases and J by 11 bases, and 11 bases separated the two germline ends. This CDR3 contains 13 residues. This chain's CDR3 is CASSLGTRGELFF. The CDR3 nucleotides read TGCGCCAGCAGCTTGGGGACCCGGGGAGAGCTGTTTTTT.

This clonotype appeared many times. The genes are TRBV2 and TRBJ2-3; D call uncertain. The germline CDR1 and CDR2 sequences are SNHLY and FYNNEI. Trimming took 0 bases from V and 5 from J, leaving 9 bases between them. The CDR3 sequence is 14 residues long. This CDR3 is CASSEAPHRDTQYF. CDR3 nucleotide sequence: TGTGCCAGCAGTGAAGCGCCCCATAGAGATACGCAGTATTTT.

The chain carries TRBV9 and TRBJ2-3; D possibly corresponds to TRBD2 (7 bases). The V end was cut by 4 bases, the J end by 2 bases, with 14 bases between. Germline V gives CDR1 SGDLS, CDR2 YYNGEE. CDR3 size: 15 residues. The DNA of the CDR3 is TGTGCCAGCAGCAGGGGGGGGGGAACCACAGATACGCAGTATTTT. This codes for CASSRGGGTTDTQYF.

This clonotype was counted a few times. The V call is TRBV27, the J call TRBJ1-2; the match to TRBD1 covers 10 bases. This CDR3 contains 14 residues. The ends lost 5 bases at V and 5 bases at J; junction bases unmatched: 5. Germline loops: CDR1 MNHEY, CDR2 SMNVEV (reference sequence). The CDR3: CASSRQGASYGYTF. For the CDR3, the DNA is TGTGCCAGCAGTAGACAGGGGGCCTCATATGGCTACACCTTC.

There are a few counts of this clonotype. The gene calls are TRBV2 and TRBJ2-7, with a weak D call TRBD1 (5 bases). Germline CDR1 SNHLY, CDR2 FYNNEI. The CDR3 sequence is 12 residues long. V lost 7 bases and J 4 bases, leaving 11 bases between the germline ends. In DNA form, the CDR3 reads TGTGCCAGCATCGACAGTCCTTACGAGCAGTACTTC. Encoded protein: CASIDSPYEQYF.